This TCR beta chain was found in a study of human T cells and chemical hapten exposure. The overall study: It was small differences in pooled library volume that mainly caused per-sample TCR yields to vary.

Using its own MiXCR run on the RACE reads, TCRdb lists one record per CDR3 protein. Of about 68,000 distinct CDR3 sequences in the sample, approximately 11% were seen once. This clonotype has just a few counts. Sample time point: pre-sensitization, week 0. Indicated treatment: therapeutic diphenylcyclopropenone sensitization with weekly scalp DPC. The material was whole blood, obtained in connection with sensitization to the hapten diphenylcyclopropenone (DPC). This TCR came from a woman aged 50 to 60 with alopecia areata. Some clones in this sample may be carry-over from other donors' samples.

Written as DNA, the CDR3 is TGTGCCAGCAGCCCGGTCGGGACTGGGAAGGCCGGGGAGCTGTTTTTT. The encoded protein is CASSPVGTGKAGELFF. The rearrangement uses TRBV28 and TRBJ2-2; a weak D match, TRBD2 (6 bases). The germline V gene has CDR1 MDHEN and CDR2 SYDVKM. The CDR3 is 16 residues long. V was pared by 6 bases and J by 6 bases, with 20 bases between.